This is a list of T cell receptor beta chains from one sample in a study of regulatory T cells in long-lasting Graves disease. One entry per CDR3 protein results from TCRdb running MiXCR on the multiplex PCR reads. This sample carries roughly 420,000 distinct CDR3 sequences, 16% of them seen once, and the ten largest clones take around 23%. In addition, the sample was reused for a study of T cells in Graves' hyperthyroidism and ophthalmopathy.

Sequenced here: peripheral blood mononuclear cells (PBMCs), sampled at new diagnosis, from a patient treated with antithyroid drugs. These receptors came from a woman aged 18 to 35 with Graves disease. The CDR3 runs from the conserved cysteine through the conserved F or W. D genes are given only for firm matches. Clone size is shown for a subset of rows, as once, few, many or a class of expanded clone.

clone_size	j_call	d_call	v_call	cdr3_length	cdr3_aa	cdr3_nt
few	TRBJ2-2	TRBD1	TRBV29-1	14	CSVAWTGAGGELFF	TGCAGCGTTGCATGGACAGGGGCTGGCGGGGAGCTGTTTTTT
many	TRBJ2-7	NA	TRBV28	14	CASSLMDTSYEQYF	TGTGCCAGCAGTTTGATGGACACCTCCTACGAGCAGTACTTC
NA	TRBJ1-4	NA	TRBV30	13	CAWSPLLLEKLFF	TGTGCCTGGAGTCCCTTGCTGCTGGAAAAACTGTTTTTT
NA	TRBJ1-1	NA	TRBV7-3	13	CASSLSRQSEAFF	TGTGCCAGCAGCTTAAGTCGCCAATCTGAAGCTTTCTTT
many	TRBJ2-2	TRBD2	TRBV6-5	17	CASSYSLLAGVVGELFF	TGTGCCAGCAGTTACTCGCTACTAGCGGGAGTCGTCGGGGAGCTGTTTTTT
NA	TRBJ2-7	NA	TRBV9	12	CASKTGTYEQYF	TGTGCCAGCAAAACAGGGACCTACGAGCAGTACTTC
few	TRBJ1-1	NA	TRBV9	14	CASSVGTNGAEAFF	TGTGCCAGCAGCGTAGGGACCAACGGAGCTGAAGCTTTCTTT
NA	TRBJ1-2	NA	TRBV7-9	16	CASTHSGSGRVYGYTF	TGTGCCAGCACCCATAGTGGGAGTGGCAGGGTCTATGGCTACACCTTC
many	TRBJ1-2	NA	TRBV4-1	15	CASSATPTANYGYTF	TGCGCCAGCAGCGCAACCCCGACAGCTAACTATGGCTACACCTTC
few	TRBJ2-5	NA	TRBV6-5	14	CASSYSENQETQYF	TGTGCCAGCAGTTACTCGGAGAACCAAGAGACCCAGTACTTC
NA	TRBJ2-1	NA	TRBV6-1	16	CASRPNLASSYNEQFF	TGTGCCAGCAGGCCTAATCTGGCGAGCTCCTACAATGAGCAGTTCTTC
few	TRBJ1-3	TRBD1	TRBV12-3/TRBV12-4	16	CASSLIGGSSGNTIYF	TGTGCCAGCAGTTTAATAGGGGGCAGCTCTGGAAACACCATATATTTT
few	TRBJ2-7	NA	TRBV19	13	CASSIGAAYEQYF	TGTGCCAGTAGTATAGGGGCCGCCTACGAGCAGTACTTC
few	TRBJ2-7	NA	TRBV2	16	CASSEGTPHEDYEQYF	TGTGCCAGCAGTGAAGGGACACCCCATGAGGACTACGAGCAGTACTTC
NA	TRBJ1-2	TRBD1	TRBV27	15	CASSLSRTGAGGYTF	TGTGCCAGCAGTTTATCGAGGACAGGGGCGGGTGGCTACACCTTC
many	TRBJ2-7	TRBD2	TRBV20-1	16	CSATNFQRERRYEQYF	TGCAGTGCTACGAATTTTCAGCGGGAGAGAAGATACGAGCAGTACTTC
NA	TRBJ2-7	TRBD2	TRBV5-1	14	CASRGGGGPYEQYF	TGCGCCAGCAGGGGGGGGGGAGGCCCCTACGAGCAGTACTTC
NA	TRBJ2-1	TRBD2	TRBV2	18	CASSPGTSGNGSGNEQFF	TGTGCCAGCAGTCCCGGGACTAGCGGGAATGGAAGTGGTAATGAGCAGTTCTTC
many	TRBJ2-1	TRBD2	TRBV24-1	16	CATGGRRTATYNEQFF	TGTGCCACGGGAGGGAGACGGACGGCCACTTATAATGAGCAGTTCTTC